The clone carrying this T cell receptor (beta chain) showed up just a few times. Antigen: not known. Healthy HIV-negative adults with no recent acute infections or vaccinations were recruited as donors. As handled by the study authors: ImmunoSEQ gave junction-only sequences without quality scores, so filtering differed. The method was immunoSEQ multiplex PCR; TCRdb's version includes in-frame clones alone and lacks a portion of them. The D gene and trimming were derived from the DNA, and the V and J assignments and clone size from that table. Of roughly 500,000 clones listed, 65% to 85% are singletons. This entry belongs to a study of shared clonotypes between healthy human individuals. Study-wide context: Donors were a couple of women and a few men aged 18 to 49. General study findings and limits: Sequencing depth was a factor that was expected to affect clonotype sharing among donors.

Germline assignment: CDR1 PRHDT and CDR2 FYEKMQ (reference sequence). The junction had 6 bases not matched to a gene; V was cut back by 0 bases and J by 0 bases. The CDR3 loop spans 18 amino acids. The receptor was derived from a woman in her thirties or forties in good health. Some clones in this sample may be carry-over from other donors' samples. The sample was PBMCs. The J gene is TRBJ2-7, the V gene TRBV13; TRBD2 matches at 12 bases. The CDR3: CASSLGLAGGMYSYEQYF. CDR3 DNA: TGTGCCAGCAGCTTAGGACTAGCGGGAGGTATGTACTCCTACGAGCAGTACTTC.